This T cell receptor (beta chain) was sequenced during a study of blood T cell repertoires in COVID-19. At the level of the study: The United States, Italy and Spain were the sources of the acute and convalescent COVID-19 samples. Nucleic acid was either cDNA or gDNA, and it came from T cells, B-cell-depleted T cells, or PBMCs.

In the original analysis: By means of reference gene primer amplification, nucleated cell counts were estimated. TCRdb keeps only in-frame clones here, not all; method: immunoSEQ multiplex PCR. That table is the source of V, J and clone size, and D and trimming were worked out from the DNA. The profile shows some 670,000 clones, about nine tenths of them singletons. After removal of 4 bases from V and 2 bases from J, the junction contained 10 bases not matched to a gene. The CDR3 is 17 residues long. From germline, CDR1 is LGHDT and CDR2 YNNKEL (reference sequence). V and J are TRBV3-1 (or the pseudogene TRBV3-2) and TRBJ2-3; 9 positions agree with TRBD2. Sequencing input: peripheral blood. The source is a woman aged 18-29 years with acute or convalescent COVID-19. CDR3 residues: CASSPAVAGGPTDTQYF. The CDR3 DNA sequence: TGTGCCAGCAGCCCCGCTGTGGCGGGGGGGCCCACAGATACGCAGTATTTT.